The 3 T cell receptor beta chains given below trace back to one sample, sequenced in a study of T cell responses to AZD1222 COVID-19 vaccine. Clones were sequenced by immunoSEQ multiplex PCR, and TCRdb holds only the in-frame ones, with some missing. Found here are roughly 190,000 clones, approximately 90% of them singletons; the top ten hold 0.99%. Sequenced here: peripheral blood, sampled on day 0 of AZD1222 vaccination. These receptors were taken from an adult in good health.

The rearrangement joins TRBV7-2 to TRBJ1-1, with D unclear. V lost 5 bases and J lost 11, with 15 bases in between. Germline V gene lookup returns CDR1 SGHTA and CDR2 FQGNSA. This CDR3 has 12 amino acids. The CDR3 loop reads CASSPIGLGAFF. In DNA, the CDR3 is TGTGCCAGCAGCCCTATCGGGCTGGGGGCTTTCTTT.

A remark on this clone: Other DNA variants within this sample encode the same CDR3. The J gene is TRBJ2-1, the V gene TRBV7-9, with 9 nucleotides matching TRBD2. This CDR3 spans 16 amino acids. Germline V gives CDR1 SEHNR, CDR2 FQNEAQ (reference sequence). Trimming took 0 bases from V and 3 from J; bases not matched to a gene: 3. CDR3 residues: CASSLALAGSYNEQFF. The CDR3 DNA sequence: TGTGCCAGCAGCTTAGCGCTAGCGGGAAGCTACAATGAGCAGTTCTTC.

The chain carries TRBV28 and TRBJ2-7; D is unresolved. The CDR3 runs to 15 residues. Germline CDR1 reads MDHEN; CDR2 reads SYDVKM. Trimming removed 2 bases at V and 3 bases at J, with 14 bases between. CDR3 region: CASSLQRTYFYEQYF. The CDR3 nucleotides read TGTGCCAGCAGTTTACAGCGAACGTACTTCTACGAGCAGTACTTC.